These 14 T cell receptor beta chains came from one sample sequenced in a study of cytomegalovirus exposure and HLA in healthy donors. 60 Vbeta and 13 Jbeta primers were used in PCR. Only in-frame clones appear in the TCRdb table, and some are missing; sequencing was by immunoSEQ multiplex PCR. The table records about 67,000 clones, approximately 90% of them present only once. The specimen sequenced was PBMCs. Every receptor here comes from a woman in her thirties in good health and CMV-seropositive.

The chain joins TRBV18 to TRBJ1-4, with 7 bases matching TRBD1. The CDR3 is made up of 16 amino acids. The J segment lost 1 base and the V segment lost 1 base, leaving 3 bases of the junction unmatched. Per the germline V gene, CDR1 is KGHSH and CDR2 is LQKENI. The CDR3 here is CASSPQGARTNEKLFF. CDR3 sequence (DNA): TGTGCCAGCTCACCACAGGGGGCGCGAACTAATGAAAAACTGTTTTTT.

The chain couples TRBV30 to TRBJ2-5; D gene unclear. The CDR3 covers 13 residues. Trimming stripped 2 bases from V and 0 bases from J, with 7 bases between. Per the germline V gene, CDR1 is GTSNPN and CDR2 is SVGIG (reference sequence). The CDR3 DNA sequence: TGTGCCTGGAGTAAACGGGACCAAGAGACCCAGTACTTC. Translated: CAWSKRDQETQYF.

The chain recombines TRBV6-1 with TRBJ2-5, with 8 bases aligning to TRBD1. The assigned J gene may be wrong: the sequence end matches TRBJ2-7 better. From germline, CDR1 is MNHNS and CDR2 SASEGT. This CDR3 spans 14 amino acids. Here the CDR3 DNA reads TGTGCCAGCAGTAGAACGACAGGGGTCTACGAGCAGTACTTC. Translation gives CASSRTTGVYEQYF.

This CDR3 is CASSLSSGGPQHF. In DNA, the CDR3 is TGCGCCAGCAGCTTGTCTTCGGGGGGGCCCCAGCATTTT. This chain connects TRBV5-1 to TRBJ1-5, with D possibly being TRBD1 (5 bases). The CDR3 has 13 amino acids. From germline, CDR1 is SGHRS and CDR2 YFSETQ. Trimming cost V 1 base and J 9 bases, with 11 bases left between them.

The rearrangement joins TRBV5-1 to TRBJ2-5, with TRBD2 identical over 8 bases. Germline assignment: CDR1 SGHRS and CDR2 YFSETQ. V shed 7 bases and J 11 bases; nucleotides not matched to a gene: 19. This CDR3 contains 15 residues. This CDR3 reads CASREGGRIGREQYF. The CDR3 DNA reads TGCGCCAGCCGAGAAGGCGGGAGGATCGGTCGGGAGCAGTACTTC. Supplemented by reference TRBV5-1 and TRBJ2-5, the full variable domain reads KAGVTQTPRYLIKTRGQQVTLSCSPISGHRSVSWYQQTPGQGLQFLFEYFSETQRNKGNFPGRFSGRQFSNSRSEMNVSTLELGDSALYLCASREGGRIGREQYFGPGTRLLVL.

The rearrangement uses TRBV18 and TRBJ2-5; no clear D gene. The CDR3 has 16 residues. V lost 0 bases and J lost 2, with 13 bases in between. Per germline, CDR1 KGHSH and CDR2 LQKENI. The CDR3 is CASSPPRNIRQETQYF. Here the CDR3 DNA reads TGTGCCAGCTCACCACCCCGTAATATTCGTCAAGAGACCCAGTACTTC.

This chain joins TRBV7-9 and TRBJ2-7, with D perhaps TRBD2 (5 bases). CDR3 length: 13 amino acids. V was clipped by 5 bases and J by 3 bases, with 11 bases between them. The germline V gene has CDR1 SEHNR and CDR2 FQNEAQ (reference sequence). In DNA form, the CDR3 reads TGTGCCAGCAGCACCCCCCGGGGCTACGAGCAGTACTTC. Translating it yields CASSTPRGYEQYF. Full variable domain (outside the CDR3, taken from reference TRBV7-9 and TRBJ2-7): DTGVSQNPRHKITKRGQNVTFRCDPISEHNRLYWYRQTLGQGPEFLTYFQNEAQLEKSRLLSDRFSAERPKGSFSTLEIQRTEQGDSAMYLCASSTPRGYEQYFGPGTRLTVT.

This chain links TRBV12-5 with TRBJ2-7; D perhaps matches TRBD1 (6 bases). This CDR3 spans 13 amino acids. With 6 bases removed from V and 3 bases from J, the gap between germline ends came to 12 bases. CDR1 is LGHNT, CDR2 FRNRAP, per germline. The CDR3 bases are TGTGCTAGTGGGGACACAGGGAACTACGAGCAGTACTTC. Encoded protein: CASGDTGNYEQYF.

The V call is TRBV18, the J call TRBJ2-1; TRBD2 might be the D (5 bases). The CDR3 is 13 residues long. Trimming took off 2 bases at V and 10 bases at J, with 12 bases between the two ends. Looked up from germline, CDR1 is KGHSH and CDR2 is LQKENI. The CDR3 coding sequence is TGTGCCAGCTCACCAACGGGATCAAAAGAGCAGTTCTTC. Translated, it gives CASSPTGSKEQFF.

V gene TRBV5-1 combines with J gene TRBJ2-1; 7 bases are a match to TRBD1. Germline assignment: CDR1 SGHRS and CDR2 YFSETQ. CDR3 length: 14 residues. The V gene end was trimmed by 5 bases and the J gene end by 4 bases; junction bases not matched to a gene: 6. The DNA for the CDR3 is TGCGCCAGCAGTTCCGGGACAGAGTACAATGAGCAGTTCTTC. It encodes CASSSGTEYNEQFF.

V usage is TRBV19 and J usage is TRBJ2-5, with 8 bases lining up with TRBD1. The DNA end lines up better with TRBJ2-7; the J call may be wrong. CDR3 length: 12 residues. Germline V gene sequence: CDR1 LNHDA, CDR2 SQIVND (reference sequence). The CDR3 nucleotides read TGTGCCAGTAGTGACAGGGGATACGAGCAGTACTTC. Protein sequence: CASSDRGYEQYF.

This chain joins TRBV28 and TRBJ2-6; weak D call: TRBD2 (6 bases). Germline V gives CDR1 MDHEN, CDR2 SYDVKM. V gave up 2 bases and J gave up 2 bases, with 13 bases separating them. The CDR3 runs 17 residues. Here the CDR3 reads CASSLGFGGAGANVLTF. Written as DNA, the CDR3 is TGTGCCAGCAGTTTAGGCTTCGGAGGGGCTGGGGCCAACGTCCTGACTTTC.

The CDR3 DNA reads as TGCGCCAGCAGTTCAAGCGGGAGATCAGAGACCCAGTACTTC. As protein: CASSSSGRSETQYF. This rearrangement joins TRBV10-1 to TRBJ2-5; 8 positions agree with TRBD2. Trimming at V came to 5 bases and at J to 4 bases, leaving 6 bases not matched to a gene. The CDR3 loop spans 14 amino acids. From germline, CDR1 is WNHNN and CDR2 SYGVQD (reference sequence).

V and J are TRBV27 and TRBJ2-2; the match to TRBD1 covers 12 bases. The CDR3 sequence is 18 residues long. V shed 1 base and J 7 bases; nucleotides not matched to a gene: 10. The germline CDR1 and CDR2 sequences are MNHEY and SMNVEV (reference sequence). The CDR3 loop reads CASSLWGGGQGAFGELFF. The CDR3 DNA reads TGTGCCAGCAGTTTATGGGGTGGGGGACAGGGGGCGTTCGGGGAGCTGTTTTTT.